One and the same sample provided the 13 T cell receptor beta chains below, sequenced in a study of cytomegalovirus exposure and HLA in healthy donors. The PCR had 60 Vbeta and 13 Jbeta primers. The repertoire was sequenced with immunoSEQ multiplex PCR; TCRdb's copy has only in-frame clones and lacks some. The data hold about 160,000 clones, with around two thirds observed a single time. Input material: PBMCs. The receptors were gathered from a woman between 18 and 30 years old in good health and CMV-seronegative.

The gene calls are TRBV5-4 and TRBJ2-6, with 9 nucleotides matching TRBD1. The CDR3 loop spans 17 amino acids. In germline, CDR1 is SGHNT, CDR2 YYREEE (reference sequence). J lost 2 bases, V lost 4 bases, and 7 bases had no gene match. Here the CDR3 reads CASSGQGTGPGANVLTF. The DNA for the CDR3 is TGTGCCAGCAGCGGACAGGGGACAGGGCCTGGGGCCAACGTCCTGACTTTC.

The V and J genes are TRBV7-9 and TRBJ2-5; TRBD1 aligns across 9 bases. Germline trimming cut 5 bases from V and 5 bases from J; bases unmatched to any gene: 9. CDR1 SEHNR and CDR2 FQNEAQ come from the germline V gene (reference sequence). The CDR3 runs 15 residues. The CDR3, as DNA: TGTGCCAGCAGCCTGGGGACAGGGAATAGCGAGACCCAGTACTTC. It specifies CASSLGTGNSETQYF.

J is TRBJ2-7 and V is TRBV18; 12 nucleotides match TRBD1. The V segment lost 0 bases and the J segment 5 bases; nucleotides outside the gene matches: 14. The germline CDR1 and CDR2 sequences are KGHSH and LQKENI. This CDR3 has 19 residues. In nucleotides, the CDR3 is TGTGCCAGCTCACCACCGGGCCCTCTCCGGGACAGGGGGCAGCACGAGCAGTACTTC. This codes for CASSPPGPLRDRGQHEQYF.

The chain links TRBV7-6 to TRBJ2-1, with 15 bases lining up with TRBD2. Losses at the gene ends were 5 bases for V and 12 bases for J; bases not matched to a gene: 5. From germline, CDR1 is SGHVS and CDR2 FNYEAQ. The CDR3 extends over 14 amino acids. The CDR3 bases are TGTGCCAGCAGCCCAGGACTAGCGGGAGGGGGGCAGTTCTTC. Its translation: CASSPGLAGGGQFF.

The chain combines TRBV25-1 with TRBJ1-1; D remains unclear. Deletions cut 3 bases from V and 5 bases from J, with 16 bases between. This CDR3 has 15 residues. The germline V gene encodes CDR1 MGHDK and CDR2 SYGVNS. DNA for the CDR3: TGTGCCAGCAGTGAGGATATGACTGGCGGAACTGAAGCTTTCTTT. This encodes CASSEDMTGGTEAFF.

J is TRBJ2-7 and V is TRBV19; 9 nucleotides agree with TRBD2. The CDR3 length is 13 residues. Germline CDR1 is LNHDA and CDR2 is SQIVND (reference sequence). The ends lost 10 bases at V and 0 bases at J; junction bases unmatched: 4. CDR3 protein: CATVAGDSYEQYF. The CDR3 nucleotides are TGTGCCACCGTAGCGGGGGACTCCTACGAGCAGTACTTC.

Regarding this clone: Other nucleotide sequences in the sample specify the same CDR3. The J gene is TRBJ1-2, the V gene TRBV27; TRBD1 might be the D (5 bases). The V gene lost 2 bases and the J gene lost 2 bases, with 6 bases spanning the gap. The CDR3 is made up of 13 amino acids. Germline V gene sequence: CDR1 MNHEY, CDR2 SMNVEV (reference sequence). In DNA form, the CDR3 reads TGTGCCAGCAGTTTACGGGGGAACTATGGCTACACCTTC. Its translation: CASSLRGNYGYTF.

Details on this clone: The same CDR3 can be traced to other DNA sequences in this sample. The gene calls are TRBV28 and TRBJ1-2, with a tentative D call TRBD1 (5 bases). Trimming took off 5 bases at V and 6 bases at J, with 16 bases between the two ends. The CDR3 has 14 residues. Germline-derived CDR1 and CDR2 are MDHEN and SYDVKM. CDR3 sequence (DNA): TGTGCCAGCAGTGGGGCCACGGGCTGGGATGGCTACACCTTC. Protein: CASSGATGWDGYTF.

This chain uses TRBV7-3 with TRBJ2-7, with 9 positions matching TRBD1. The germline V gene encodes CDR1 SGHTA and CDR2 FQGTGA. V was clipped by 4 bases and J by 6 bases; unmatched bases: 13. This CDR3 has 16 amino acids. CDR3 coding DNA: TGTGCCAGCAGCTCCCCCCGGGACAGGGAAATCCTCGAGCAGTACTTC. Its translation is CASSSPRDREILEQYF.

The rearrangement links TRBV7-9 to TRBJ2-6; TRBD1 matches 10 bases. Germline V lookup: CDR1 SEHNR, CDR2 FQNEAQ (reference sequence). The CDR3 has 19 amino acids. V was pared by 6 bases and J by 4 bases, with 15 bases of the junction left unmatched. The CDR3 DNA reads TGTGCCAGCAGACGCGGGACAGGGGCGTCTTATTCAGGGGCCAACGTCCTGACTTTC. Protein: CASRRGTGASYSGANVLTF.

This chain uses TRBV5-1 with TRBJ1-2, with a weak D call TRBD1 (5 bases). Germline CDR1 and CDR2: SGHRS and YFSETQ. Trimming shortened V by 3 bases and J by 0 bases, and 12 bases separated the two germline ends. CDR3 length: 15 amino acids. Written as DNA, the CDR3 is TGCGCCAGCAGCTCCGGACATGGCTCTAACTATGGCTACACCTTC. It translates to CASSSGHGSNYGYTF.

This chain links TRBV29-1 with TRBJ2-7, with TRBD1 identical over 8 bases. Looked up from germline, CDR1 is SQVTM and CDR2 is ANQGSEA. After removal of 6 bases from V and 6 bases from J, the junction contained 10 bases not matched to a gene. This CDR3 is 13 amino acids long. The CDR3 DNA is TGCAGCGTCCCCGGACAGGGCCGGGTCGAGCAGTACTTC. This translates into CSVPGQGRVEQYF.

The chain joins TRBV5-6 to TRBJ2-7; 7 bases map to TRBD1. From germline, CDR1 is SGHDT and CDR2 YYEEEE. The CDR3 extends over 13 amino acids. The ends lost 2 bases at V and 6 bases at J; junction bases unmatched: 5. This chain's CDR3 is CASSFGQVGEQYV. The CDR3, as DNA: TGTGCCAGCAGCTTCGGACAGGTCGGCGAGCAGTACGTC.